This note documents a single T cell receptor (beta chain) sequence. Authors' analysis steps: How many nucleated cells were present was estimated from reference gene primer amplification. TCRdb's copy holds only in-frame clones and misses some; the assay was immunoSEQ multiplex PCR. Clone size and V and J calls were adopted from that table, with D and trimming inferred from the DNA. This table holds over 20,000 clones, roughly 80% found once. This sample was taken from a study of blood T cell repertoires in COVID-19. Study as a whole: Researchers got acute and convalescent COVID-19 samples from the United States, Italy and Spain. Sources were T cells, B-cell-depleted T cells, or PBMCs; the material itself was cDNA or gDNA.

Losses at the gene ends were 4 bases for V and 1 base for J; bases not matched to a gene: 2. The CDR3 is 14 residues long. CDR1 MDHEN and CDR2 SYDVKM come from the germline V gene. The sequencing input was peripheral blood. The source of this sequence is a man aged 50 or older with active or convalescent COVID-19. The rearrangement joins TRBV28 to TRBJ2-3; 7 bases agree with TRBD2. The CDR3 here is CASSWDYGTDTQYF. For the CDR3, the DNA is TGTGCCAGCAGTTGGGACTACGGCACAGATACGCAGTATTTT.